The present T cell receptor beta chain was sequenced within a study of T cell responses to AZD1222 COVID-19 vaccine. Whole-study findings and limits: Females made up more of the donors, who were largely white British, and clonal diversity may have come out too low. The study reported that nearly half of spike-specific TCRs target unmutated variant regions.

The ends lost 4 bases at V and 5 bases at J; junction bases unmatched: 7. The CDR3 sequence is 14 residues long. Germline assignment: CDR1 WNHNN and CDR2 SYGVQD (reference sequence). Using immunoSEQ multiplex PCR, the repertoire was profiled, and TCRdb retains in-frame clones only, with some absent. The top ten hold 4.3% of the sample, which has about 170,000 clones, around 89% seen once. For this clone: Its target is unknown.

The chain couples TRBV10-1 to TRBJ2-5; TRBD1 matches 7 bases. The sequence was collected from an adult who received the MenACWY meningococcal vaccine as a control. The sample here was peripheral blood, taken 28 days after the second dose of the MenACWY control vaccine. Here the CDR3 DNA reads TGCGCCAGCAGTGCCGGGACAGAGATGGAGACCCAGTACTTC. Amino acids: CASSAGTEMETQYF.